A single sample is the source of the 8 T cell receptor beta chains below, sequenced in a study of T cells after yellow fever vaccination. TCRdb re-derived calls from the 5' RACE reads in MiXCR, one entry per CDR3 protein. The table includes roughly 300,000 distinct CDR3 sequences, 6.5% to 8.5% detected once. The sequencing here drew on PBMCs, taken around 45 days after the first yellow fever vaccination. These TCRs come from a man aged 18 to 35 who received the YFV17D yellow fever vaccine.

In its sample, this clonotype was seen a few times. This chain connects TRBV5-6 to TRBJ2-1, with 11 positions matching TRBD2. CDR1 SGHDT and CDR2 YYEEEE come from the germline V gene. The CDR3 has 16 residues. V gave up 3 bases and J gave up 4 bases; unmatched junction bases: 6. CDR3 residues: CASSWSGTSGYNEQFF. In DNA form, the CDR3 reads TGTGCCAGCAGCTGGTCCGGGACTAGCGGATACAATGAGCAGTTCTTC.

In this sample, this clonotype turned up many times. The chain is built from TRBV15 and TRBJ2-1; no reliable D call. Trimming cost V 0 bases and J 2 bases, with 8 bases left between them. The CDR3 covers 15 residues. Germline lookup yields CDR1 LNHNV and CDR2 YYDKDF (reference sequence). The CDR3 DNA sequence: TGTGCCACCAGCAGAGATCGTAGCCCCTACAATGAGCAGTTCTTC. It yields the protein CATSRDRSPYNEQFF.

About this clonotype: The CDR3 ends on some other residue instead of the conserved phenylalanine or tryptophan, so this is likely a read error. The chain uses TRBV7-2 and TRBJ1-1; 7 positions match TRBD1. The V and J ends lost 5 bases and 4 bases, in that order; junction bases with no gene match: 7. The length of the CDR3 is 14 residues. CDR1 is SGHTA and CDR2 is FQGNSA in the germline V gene. The CDR3 DNA is TGTGCCAGCAGCCCTAGACAGGGTAGCACTGAAGCTTTCCCT. Its translation is CASSPRQGSTEAFP.

V usage is TRBV6-1 and J usage is TRBJ1-4; D possibly corresponds to TRBD1 (6 bases). The V end was cut by 6 bases, the J end by 7 bases, with 12 bases between. The CDR3 consists of 13 residues. Germline V gene lookup returns CDR1 MNHNS and CDR2 SASEGT. Here the CDR3 DNA reads TGTGCCAGCAGGTCGCCAGGGGCTGAAAAACTGTTTTTT. It codes for CASRSPGAEKLFF.

The table lists this clonotype with a few counts. This sequence joins TRBV11-2 and TRBJ2-2, with D unresolved. This CDR3 contains 15 residues. Trimming cost V 3 bases and J 3 bases, with 11 bases left between them. The V gene's germline CDR1 is SGHAT and CDR2 FQNNGV. Written as DNA, the CDR3 is TGTGCCAGCAGCTTCTTCGTTAGGGACACCGGGGAGCTGTTTTTT. Translation gives CASSFFVRDTGELFF.

The rearrangement uses TRBV12-3 or TRBV12-4 and TRBJ2-3, with D possibly TRBD2 on 6 matching bases. This CDR3 is built from 15 residues. Trimming removed 3 bases from V and 3 bases from J, with 13 bases in between. DNA for the CDR3: TGTGCCAGCAGTTTGTGGAGTCGGGGGACAGATACGCAGTATTTT. It is translated as CASSLWSRGTDTQYF.

There are a few counts of this clonotype. The rearrangement joins TRBV27 to TRBJ2-2; no firm D call. The ends were cut back, 6 bases at V and 7 bases at J, with 6 bases in the middle. The CDR3 loop spans 11 amino acids. Germline lookup yields CDR1 MNHEY and CDR2 SMNVEV (reference sequence). The chain's CDR3 is CASRSFGELFF. CDR3 DNA sequence: TGTGCCAGCAGGAGTTTCGGGGAGCTGTTTTTT.

This clonotype came up many times. V is TRBV5-1 and J is TRBJ1-2; D uncertain. V was pared by 0 bases and J by 6 bases, with 12 bases between. Germline V gene lookup returns CDR1 SGHRS and CDR2 YFSETQ. The CDR3 consists of 14 residues. CDR3 DNA: TGCGCCAGCAGCTTGGTGAAGGCTGGAAATGGCTACACCTTC. This sequence encodes CASSLVKAGNGYTF.